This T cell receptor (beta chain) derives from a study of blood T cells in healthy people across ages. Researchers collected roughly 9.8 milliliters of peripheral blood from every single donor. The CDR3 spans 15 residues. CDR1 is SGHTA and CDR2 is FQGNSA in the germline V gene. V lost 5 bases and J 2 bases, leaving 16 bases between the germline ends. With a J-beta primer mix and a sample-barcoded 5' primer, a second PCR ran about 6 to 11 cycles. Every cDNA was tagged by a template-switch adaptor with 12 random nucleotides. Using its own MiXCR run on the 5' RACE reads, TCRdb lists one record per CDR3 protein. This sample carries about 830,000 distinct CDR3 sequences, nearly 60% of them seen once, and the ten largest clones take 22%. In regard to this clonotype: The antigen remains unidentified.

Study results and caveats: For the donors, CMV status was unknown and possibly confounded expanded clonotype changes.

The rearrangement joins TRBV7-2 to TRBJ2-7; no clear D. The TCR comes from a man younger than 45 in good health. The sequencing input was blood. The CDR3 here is CASSPYVYLTYEQYF. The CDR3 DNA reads TGTGCCAGCAGCCCTTACGTATATCTCACCTACGAGCAGTACTTC.